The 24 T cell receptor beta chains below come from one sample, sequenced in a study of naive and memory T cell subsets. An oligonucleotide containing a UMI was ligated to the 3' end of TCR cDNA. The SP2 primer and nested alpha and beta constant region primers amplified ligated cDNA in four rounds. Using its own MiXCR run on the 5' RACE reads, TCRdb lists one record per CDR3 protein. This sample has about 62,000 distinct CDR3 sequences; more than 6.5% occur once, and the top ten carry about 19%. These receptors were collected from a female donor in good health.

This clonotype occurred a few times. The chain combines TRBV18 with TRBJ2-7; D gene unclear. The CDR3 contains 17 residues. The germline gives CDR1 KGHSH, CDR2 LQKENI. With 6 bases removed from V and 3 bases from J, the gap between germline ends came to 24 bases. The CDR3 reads CASSQDFDPYHRYEQYF. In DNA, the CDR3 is TGTGCCAGCTCCCAGGATTTCGACCCTTACCACCGCTACGAGCAGTACTTC.

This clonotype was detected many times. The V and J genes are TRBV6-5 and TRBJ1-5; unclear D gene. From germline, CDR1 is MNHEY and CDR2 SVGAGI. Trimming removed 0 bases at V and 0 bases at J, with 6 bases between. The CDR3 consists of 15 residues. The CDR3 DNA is TGTGCCAGCAGTTACTCCTGGGGTAGCAATCAGCCCCAGCATTTT. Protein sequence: CASSYSWGSNQPQHF.

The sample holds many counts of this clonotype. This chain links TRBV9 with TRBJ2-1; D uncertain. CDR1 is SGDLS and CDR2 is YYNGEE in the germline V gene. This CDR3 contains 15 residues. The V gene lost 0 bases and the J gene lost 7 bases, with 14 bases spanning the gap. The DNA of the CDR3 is TGTGCCAGCAGCGTAGAGGTGGGCGGTGGAAATGAGCAGTTCTTC. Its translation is CASSVEVGGGNEQFF.

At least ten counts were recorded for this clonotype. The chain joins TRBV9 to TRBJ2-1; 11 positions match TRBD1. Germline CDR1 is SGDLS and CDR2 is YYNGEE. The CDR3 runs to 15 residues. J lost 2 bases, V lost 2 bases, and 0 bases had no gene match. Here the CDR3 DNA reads TGTGCCAGCAGCGTGGGACAGGGGGCCTACAATGAGCAGTTCTTC. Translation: CASSVGQGAYNEQFF.

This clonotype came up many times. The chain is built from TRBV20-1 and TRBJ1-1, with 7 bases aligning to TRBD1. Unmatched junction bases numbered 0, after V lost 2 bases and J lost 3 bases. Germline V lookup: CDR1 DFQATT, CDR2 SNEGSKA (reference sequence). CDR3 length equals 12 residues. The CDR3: CSARQGDTEAFF. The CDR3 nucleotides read TGCAGTGCTAGACAGGGGGACACTGAAGCTTTCTTT.

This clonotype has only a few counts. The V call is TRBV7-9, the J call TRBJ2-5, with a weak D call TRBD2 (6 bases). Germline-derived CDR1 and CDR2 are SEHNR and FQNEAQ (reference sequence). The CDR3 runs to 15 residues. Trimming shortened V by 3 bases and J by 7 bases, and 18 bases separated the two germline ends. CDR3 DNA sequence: TGTGCCAGCAGCTTCTTAGGCAAGGACGGGGGGACCCAGTACTTC. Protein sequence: CASSFLGKDGGTQYF.

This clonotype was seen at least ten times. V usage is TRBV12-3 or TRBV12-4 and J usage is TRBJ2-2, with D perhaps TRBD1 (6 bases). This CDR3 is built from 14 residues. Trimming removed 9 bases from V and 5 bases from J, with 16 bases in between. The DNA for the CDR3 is TGTGCCAGTTGGGGGCAGGGGAAGACCGGGGAGCTGTTTTTT. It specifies CASWGQGKTGELFF.

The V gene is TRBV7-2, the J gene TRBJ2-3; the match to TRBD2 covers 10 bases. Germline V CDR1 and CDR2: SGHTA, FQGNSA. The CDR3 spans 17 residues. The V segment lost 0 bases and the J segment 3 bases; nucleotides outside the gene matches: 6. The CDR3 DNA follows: TGTGCCAGCAGCTTAGCCCCTAGCGGGGGCCGAACAGATACGCAGTATTTT. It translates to CASSLAPSGGRTDTQYF.

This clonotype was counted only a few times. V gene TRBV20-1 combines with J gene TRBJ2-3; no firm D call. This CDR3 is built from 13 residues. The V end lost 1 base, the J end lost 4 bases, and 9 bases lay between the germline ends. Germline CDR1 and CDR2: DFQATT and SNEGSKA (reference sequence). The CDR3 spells CSARVVAADTQYF. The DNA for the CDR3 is TGCAGTGCTAGAGTGGTAGCTGCAGATACGCAGTATTTT.

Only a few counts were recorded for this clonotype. CDR3 in amino acids: CASSPRGSPGYEQYF. As DNA, the CDR3 is TGTGCCAGCAGTCCCAGGGGTAGCCCGGGCTACGAGCAGTACTTC. V usage is TRBV27 and J usage is TRBJ2-7; TRBD1 might be the D (6 bases). V gave up 5 bases and J gave up 3 bases, with 17 bases separating them. From germline, CDR1 is MNHEY and CDR2 SMNVEV (reference sequence). The CDR3 is made up of 15 amino acids.

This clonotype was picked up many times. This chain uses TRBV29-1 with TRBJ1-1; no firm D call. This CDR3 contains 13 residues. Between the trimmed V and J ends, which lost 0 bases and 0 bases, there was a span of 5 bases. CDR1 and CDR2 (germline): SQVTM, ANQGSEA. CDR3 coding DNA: TGCAGCGTTGAAGACAGGTTGAACACTGAAGCTTTCTTT. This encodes CSVEDRLNTEAFF.

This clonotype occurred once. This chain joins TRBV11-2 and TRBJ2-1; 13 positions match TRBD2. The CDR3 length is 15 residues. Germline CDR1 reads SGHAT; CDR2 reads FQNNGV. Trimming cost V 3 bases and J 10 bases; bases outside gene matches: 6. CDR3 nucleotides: TGTGCCAGCAGCTTTACCGGGACTAGCGGGGCGGAGCAGTTCTTC. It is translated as CASSFTGTSGAEQFF.

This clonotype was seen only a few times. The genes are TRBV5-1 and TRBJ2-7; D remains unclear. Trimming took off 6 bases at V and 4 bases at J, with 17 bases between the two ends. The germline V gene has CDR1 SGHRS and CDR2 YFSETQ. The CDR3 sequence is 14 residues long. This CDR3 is CASTPVLESYEQYF. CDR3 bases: TGCGCCAGCACCCCCGTGTTGGAGTCGTACGAGCAGTACTTC.

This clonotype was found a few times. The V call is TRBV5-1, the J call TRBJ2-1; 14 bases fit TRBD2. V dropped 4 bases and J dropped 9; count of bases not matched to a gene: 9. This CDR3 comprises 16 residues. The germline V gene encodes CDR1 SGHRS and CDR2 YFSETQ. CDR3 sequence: CASSPGLAGGRGEQFF. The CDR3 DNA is TGCGCCAGCAGCCCCGGACTAGCGGGAGGCCGCGGTGAGCAGTTCTTC. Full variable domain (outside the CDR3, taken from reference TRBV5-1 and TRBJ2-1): KAGVTQTPRYLIKTRGQQVTLSCSPISGHRSVSWYQQTPGQGLQFLFEYFSETQRNKGNFPGRFSGRQFSNSRSEMNVSTLELGDSALYLCASSPGLAGGRGEQFFGPGTRLTVL.

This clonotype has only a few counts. The CDR3: CATQRRYSLGQPQHF. Here the CDR3 DNA reads TGTGCCACCCAGAGGCGATACAGTCTTGGTCAGCCCCAGCATTTT. The chain joins TRBV6-5 to TRBJ1-5; unclear D gene. This CDR3 region has 15 residues. Trimming left V 10 bases short and J 6 bases short, with 22 bases between. Germline assignment: CDR1 MNHEY and CDR2 SVGAGI.

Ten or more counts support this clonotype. CDR3 nucleotide sequence: TGTGCCAGCAGACCCGGTCTGAACACTGAAGCTTTCTTT. Encoded protein: CASRPGLNTEAFF. The V gene is TRBV2, the J gene TRBJ1-1, with unresolved D. Trimming left V 6 bases short and J 0 bases short, with 8 bases between. This CDR3 spans 13 amino acids. CDR1 is SNHLY and CDR2 is FYNNEI in the germline V gene. Variable domain in full (rest from reference TRBV2 and TRBJ1-1): EPEVTQTPSHQVTQMGQEVILRCVPISNHLYFYWYRQILGQKVEFLVSFYNNEISEKSEIFDDQFSVERPDGSNFTLKIRSTKLEDSAMYFCASRPGLNTEAFFGQGTRLTVV.

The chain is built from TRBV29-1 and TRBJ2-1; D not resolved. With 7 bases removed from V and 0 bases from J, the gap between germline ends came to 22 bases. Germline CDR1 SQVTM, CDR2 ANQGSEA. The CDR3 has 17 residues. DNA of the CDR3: TGCAGCGCCCTACCGATCAAAACGACGAGCTCCTACAATGAGCAGTTCTTC. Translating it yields CSALPIKTTSSYNEQFF.

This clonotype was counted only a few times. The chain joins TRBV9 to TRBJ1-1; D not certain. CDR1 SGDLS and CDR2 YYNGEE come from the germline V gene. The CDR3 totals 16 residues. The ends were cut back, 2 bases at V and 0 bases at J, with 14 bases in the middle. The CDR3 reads CASSVHSDNMNTEAFF. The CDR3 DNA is TGTGCCAGCAGCGTCCACAGCGATAACATGAACACTGAAGCTTTCTTT.

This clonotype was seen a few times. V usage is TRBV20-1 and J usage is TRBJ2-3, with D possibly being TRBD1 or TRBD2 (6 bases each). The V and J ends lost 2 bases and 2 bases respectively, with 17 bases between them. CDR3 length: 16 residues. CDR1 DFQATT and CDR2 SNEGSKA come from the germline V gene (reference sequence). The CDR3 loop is CSARRRGHRITDTQYF. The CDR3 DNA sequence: TGCAGTGCTAGAAGGCGGGGACACAGGATCACAGATACGCAGTATTTT.

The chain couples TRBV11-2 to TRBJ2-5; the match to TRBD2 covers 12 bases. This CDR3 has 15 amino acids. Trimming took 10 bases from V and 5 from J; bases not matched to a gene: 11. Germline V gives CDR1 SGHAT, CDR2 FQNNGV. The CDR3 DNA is TGTGCCATCTCGAGGACTAGCGGGGCGGGGGAGACCCAGTACTTC. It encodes CAISRTSGAGETQYF. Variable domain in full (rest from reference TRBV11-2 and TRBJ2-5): EAGVAQSPRYKIIEKRQSVAFWCNPISGHATLYWYQQILGQGPKLLIQFQNNGVVDDSQLPKDRFSAERLKGVDSTLKIQPAKLEDSAVYLCAISRTSGAGETQYFGPGTRLLVL.

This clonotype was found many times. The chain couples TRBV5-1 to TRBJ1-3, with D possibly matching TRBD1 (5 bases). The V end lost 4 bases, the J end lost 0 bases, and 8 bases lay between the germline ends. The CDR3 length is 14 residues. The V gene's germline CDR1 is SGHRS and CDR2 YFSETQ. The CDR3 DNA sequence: TGCGCCAGCAGCCAACAGGACTCTGGAAACACCATATATTTT. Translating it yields CASSQQDSGNTIYF.

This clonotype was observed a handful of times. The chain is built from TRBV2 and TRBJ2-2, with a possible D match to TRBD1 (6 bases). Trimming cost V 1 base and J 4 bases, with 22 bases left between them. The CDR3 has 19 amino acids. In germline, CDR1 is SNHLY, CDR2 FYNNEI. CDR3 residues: CASSEEDPLLGAITGELFF. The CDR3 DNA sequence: TGTGCCAGCAGTGAAGAGGATCCCCTGTTGGGGGCAATCACCGGGGAGCTGTTTTTT.

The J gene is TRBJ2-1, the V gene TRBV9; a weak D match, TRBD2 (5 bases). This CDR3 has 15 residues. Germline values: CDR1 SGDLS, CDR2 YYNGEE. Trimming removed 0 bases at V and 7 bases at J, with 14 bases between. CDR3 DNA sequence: TGTGCCAGCAGCGTAGATCTGCACCCGGGGAATGAGCAGTTCTTC. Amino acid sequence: CASSVDLHPGNEQFF.

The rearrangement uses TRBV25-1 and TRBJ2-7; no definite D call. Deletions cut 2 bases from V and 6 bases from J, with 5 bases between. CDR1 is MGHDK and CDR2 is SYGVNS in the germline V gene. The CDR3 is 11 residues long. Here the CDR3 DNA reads TGTGCCAGCAGTGAAGAAGCCGAGCAGTACTTC. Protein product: CASSEEAEQYF.